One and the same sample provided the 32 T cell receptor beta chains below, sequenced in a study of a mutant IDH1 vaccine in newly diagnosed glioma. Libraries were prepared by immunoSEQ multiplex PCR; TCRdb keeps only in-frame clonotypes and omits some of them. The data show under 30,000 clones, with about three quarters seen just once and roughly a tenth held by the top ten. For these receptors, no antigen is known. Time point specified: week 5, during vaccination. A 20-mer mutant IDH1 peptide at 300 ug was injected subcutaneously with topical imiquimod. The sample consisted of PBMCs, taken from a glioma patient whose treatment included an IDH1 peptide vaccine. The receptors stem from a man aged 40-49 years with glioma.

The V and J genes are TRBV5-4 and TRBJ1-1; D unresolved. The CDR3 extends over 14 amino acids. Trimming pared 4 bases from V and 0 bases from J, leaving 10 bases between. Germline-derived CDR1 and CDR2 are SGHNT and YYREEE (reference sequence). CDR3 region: CASSLTGVNTEAFF. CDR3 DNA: TGTGCCAGCAGCCTGACGGGCGTGAACACTGAAGCTTTCTTT.

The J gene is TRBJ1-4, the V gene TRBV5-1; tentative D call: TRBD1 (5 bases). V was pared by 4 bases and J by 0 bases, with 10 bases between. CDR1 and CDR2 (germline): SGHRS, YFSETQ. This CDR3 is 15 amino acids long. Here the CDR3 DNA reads TGCGCCAGCAGCCCCACGGGGGCAACTAATGAAAAACTGTTTTTT. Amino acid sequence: CASSPTGATNEKLFF.

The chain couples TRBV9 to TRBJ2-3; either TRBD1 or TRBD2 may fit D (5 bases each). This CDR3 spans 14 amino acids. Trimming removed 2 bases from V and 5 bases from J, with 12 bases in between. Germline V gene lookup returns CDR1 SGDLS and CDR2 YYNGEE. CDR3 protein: CASSVIGTGDTQYF. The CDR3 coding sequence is TGTGCCAGCAGCGTCATAGGGACGGGAGATACGCAGTATTTT. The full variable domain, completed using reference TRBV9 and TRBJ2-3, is DSGVTQTPKHLITATGQRVTLRCSPRSGDLSVYWYQQSLDQGLQFLIQYYNGEERAKGNILERFSAQQFPDLHSELNLSSLELGDSALYFCASSVIGTGDTQYFGPGTRLTVL.

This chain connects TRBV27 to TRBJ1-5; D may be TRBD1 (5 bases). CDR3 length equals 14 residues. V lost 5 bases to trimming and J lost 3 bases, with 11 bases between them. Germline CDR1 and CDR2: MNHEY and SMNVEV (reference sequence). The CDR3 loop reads CASSPLGVNQPQHF. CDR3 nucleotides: TGTGCCAGCAGTCCCCTAGGGGTCAATCAGCCCCAGCATTTT.

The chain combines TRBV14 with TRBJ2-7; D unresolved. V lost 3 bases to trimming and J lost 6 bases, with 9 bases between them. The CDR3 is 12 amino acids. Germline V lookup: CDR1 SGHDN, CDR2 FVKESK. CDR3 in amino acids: CASSHPGREQYV. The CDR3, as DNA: TGTGCCAGCAGCCATCCGGGTCGCGAGCAGTACGTC.

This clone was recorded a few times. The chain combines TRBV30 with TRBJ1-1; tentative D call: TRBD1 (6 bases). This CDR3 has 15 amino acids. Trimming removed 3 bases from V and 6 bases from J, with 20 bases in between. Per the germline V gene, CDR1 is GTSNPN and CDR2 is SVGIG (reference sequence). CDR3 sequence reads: CAWRNPRGGGPEAFF. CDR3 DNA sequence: TGTGCCTGGAGAAACCCCAGGGGTGGAGGGCCTGAAGCTTTCTTT.

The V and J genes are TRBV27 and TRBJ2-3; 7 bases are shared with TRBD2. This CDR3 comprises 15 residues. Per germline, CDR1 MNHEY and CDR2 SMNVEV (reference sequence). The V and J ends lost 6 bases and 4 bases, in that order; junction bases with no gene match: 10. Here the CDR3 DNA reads TGTGCCAGCAGGGGGGGGGTGAAGACTGCAGATACGCAGTATTTT. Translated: CASRGGVKTADTQYF.

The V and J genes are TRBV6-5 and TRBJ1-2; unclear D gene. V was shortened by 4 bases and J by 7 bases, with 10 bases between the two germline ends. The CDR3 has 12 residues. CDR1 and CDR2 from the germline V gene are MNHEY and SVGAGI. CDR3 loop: CASSLRDGGYTF. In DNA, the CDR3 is TGTGCCAGCAGTTTGCGGGATGGTGGCTACACCTTC.

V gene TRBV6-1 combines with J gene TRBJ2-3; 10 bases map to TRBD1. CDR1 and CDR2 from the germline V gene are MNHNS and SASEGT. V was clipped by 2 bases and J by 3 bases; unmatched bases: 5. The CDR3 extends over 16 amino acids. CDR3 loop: CASSEPPGQGTDTQYF. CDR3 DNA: TGTGCCAGCAGTGAACCCCCGGGACAGGGGACAGATACGCAGTATTTT.

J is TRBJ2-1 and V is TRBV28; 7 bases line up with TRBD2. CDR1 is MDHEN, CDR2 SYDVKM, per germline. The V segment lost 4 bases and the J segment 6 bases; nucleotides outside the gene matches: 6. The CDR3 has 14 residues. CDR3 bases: TGTGCCAGCAGTTCCGGGGACTATCGCAATGAGCAGTTCTTC. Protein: CASSSGDYRNEQFF.

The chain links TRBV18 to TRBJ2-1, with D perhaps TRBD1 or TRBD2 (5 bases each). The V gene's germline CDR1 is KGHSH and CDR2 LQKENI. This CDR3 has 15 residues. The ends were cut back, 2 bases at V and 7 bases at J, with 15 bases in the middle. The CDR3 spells CASSPGGRNLNEQFF. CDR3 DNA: TGTGCCAGCTCACCAGGGGGACGGAACCTGAATGAGCAGTTCTTC.

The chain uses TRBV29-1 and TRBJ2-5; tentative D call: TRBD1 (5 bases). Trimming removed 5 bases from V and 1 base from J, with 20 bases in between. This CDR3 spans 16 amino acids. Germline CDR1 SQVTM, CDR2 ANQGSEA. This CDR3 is CSVKWGAQSFQETQYF. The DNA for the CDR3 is TGCAGCGTTAAGTGGGGCGCCCAGAGCTTCCAAGAGACCCAGTACTTC.

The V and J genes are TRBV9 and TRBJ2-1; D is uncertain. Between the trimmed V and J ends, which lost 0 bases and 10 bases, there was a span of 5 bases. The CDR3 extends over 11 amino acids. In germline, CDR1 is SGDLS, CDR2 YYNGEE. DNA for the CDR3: TGTGCCAGCAGCGTAGACAGCGAGCAGTTCTTC. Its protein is CASSVDSEQFF.

This CDR3 is CASSTTGNTEAFF. The CDR3 DNA reads as TGTGCCAGCAGCACGACAGGGAACACTGAAGCTTTCTTT. The chain couples TRBV6-6 to TRBJ1-1; D is perhaps TRBD1 (6 bases). V was cut by 6 bases and J by 1 base, with 9 bases left in between. Germline V lookup: CDR1 MNHNY, CDR2 SVGAGI (reference sequence). The CDR3 has 13 residues.

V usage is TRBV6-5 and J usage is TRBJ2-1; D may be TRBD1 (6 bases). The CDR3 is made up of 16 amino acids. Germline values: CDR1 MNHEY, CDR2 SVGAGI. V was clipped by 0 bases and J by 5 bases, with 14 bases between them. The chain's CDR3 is CASSYSNRQGNNEQFF. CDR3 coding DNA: TGTGCCAGCAGTTACTCGAACCGGCAGGGGAACAATGAGCAGTTCTTC.

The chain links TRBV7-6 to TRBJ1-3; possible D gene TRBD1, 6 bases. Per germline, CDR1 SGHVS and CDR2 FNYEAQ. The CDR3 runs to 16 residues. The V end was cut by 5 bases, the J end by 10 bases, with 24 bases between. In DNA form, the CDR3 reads TGTGCCAGCAGCCCCAACCTGAGGGGGGATGATAAAACCATATATTTT. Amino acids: CASSPNLRGDDKTIYF.

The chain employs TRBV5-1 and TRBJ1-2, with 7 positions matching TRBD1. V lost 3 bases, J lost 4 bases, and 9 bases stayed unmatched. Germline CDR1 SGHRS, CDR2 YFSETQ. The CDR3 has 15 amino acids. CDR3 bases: TGCGCCAGCAGCTCGGGAGGGACAGAAATCTATGGCTACACCTTC. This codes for CASSSGGTEIYGYTF.

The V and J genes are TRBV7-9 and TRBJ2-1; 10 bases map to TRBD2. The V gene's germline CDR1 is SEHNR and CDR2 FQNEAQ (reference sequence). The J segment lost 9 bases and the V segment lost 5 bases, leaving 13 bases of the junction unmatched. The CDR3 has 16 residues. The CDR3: CASSPRASGRGSEQFF. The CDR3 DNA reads TGTGCCAGCAGCCCTAGGGCTAGCGGGAGAGGGAGTGAGCAGTTCTTC.

The CDR3 here is CASSLGQGGREQYF. The CDR3 DNA follows: TGCGCCAGCAGCTTAGGACAGGGGGGCCGCGAGCAGTACTTC. V is TRBV5-1 and J is TRBJ2-7; TRBD1 matches at 10 bases. The CDR3 extends over 14 amino acids. Looked up from germline, CDR1 is SGHRS and CDR2 is YFSETQ. V was pared by 2 bases and J by 6 bases, with 5 bases of the junction left unmatched.

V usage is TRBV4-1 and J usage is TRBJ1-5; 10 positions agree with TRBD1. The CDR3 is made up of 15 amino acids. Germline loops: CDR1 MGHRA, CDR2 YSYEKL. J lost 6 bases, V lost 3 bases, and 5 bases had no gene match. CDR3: CASSQGQGTGQPQHF. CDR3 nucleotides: TGCGCCAGCAGCCAGGGACAGGGGACAGGTCAGCCCCAGCATTTT.

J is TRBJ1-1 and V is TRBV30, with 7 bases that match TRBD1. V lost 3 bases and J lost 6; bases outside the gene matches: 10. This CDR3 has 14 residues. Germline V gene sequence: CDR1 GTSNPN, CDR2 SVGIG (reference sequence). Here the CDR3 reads CAWRVQGVGSEAFF. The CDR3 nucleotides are TGTGCCTGGAGAGTGCAGGGGGTTGGCTCTGAAGCTTTCTTT.

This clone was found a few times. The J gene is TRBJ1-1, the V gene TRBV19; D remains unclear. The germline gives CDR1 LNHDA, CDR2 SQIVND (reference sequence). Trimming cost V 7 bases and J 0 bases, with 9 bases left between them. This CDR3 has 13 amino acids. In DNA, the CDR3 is TGTGCCAGTAAGTTTATAATGAACACTGAAGCTTTCTTT. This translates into CASKFIMNTEAFF.

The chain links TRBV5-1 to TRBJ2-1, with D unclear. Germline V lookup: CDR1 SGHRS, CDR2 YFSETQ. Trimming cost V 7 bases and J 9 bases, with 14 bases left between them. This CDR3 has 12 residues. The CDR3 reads CASSGQLGEQFF. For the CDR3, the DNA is TGCGCCAGCTCGGGCCAACTGGGTGAGCAGTTCTTC. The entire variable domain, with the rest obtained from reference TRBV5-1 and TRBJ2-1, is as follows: KAGVTQTPRYLIKTRGQQVTLSCSPISGHRSVSWYQQTPGQGLQFLFEYFSETQRNKGNFPGRFSGRQFSNSRSEMNVSTLELGDSALYLCASSGQLGEQFFGPGTRLTVL.

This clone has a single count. DNA of the CDR3: TGCGCCAGCTCGCCCCTGGGAACTAATGAAAAACTGTTTTTT. Translated: CASSPLGTNEKLFF. The V call is TRBV5-1, the J call TRBJ1-4; the D is unclear. Trimming cost V 7 bases and J 1 base, with 11 bases left between them. The CDR3 has 14 amino acids. Germline CDR1 SGHRS, CDR2 YFSETQ.

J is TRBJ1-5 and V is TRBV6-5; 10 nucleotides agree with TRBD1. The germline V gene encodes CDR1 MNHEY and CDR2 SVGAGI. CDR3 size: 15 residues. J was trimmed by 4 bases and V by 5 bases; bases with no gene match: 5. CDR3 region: CASSRGDRGNQPQHF. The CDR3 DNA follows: TGTGCCAGCAGTCGGGGGGACAGGGGTAATCAGCCCCAGCATTTT.

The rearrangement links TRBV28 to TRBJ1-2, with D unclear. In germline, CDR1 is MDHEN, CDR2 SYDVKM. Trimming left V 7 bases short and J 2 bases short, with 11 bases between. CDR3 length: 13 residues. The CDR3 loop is CASTPDYNYGYTF. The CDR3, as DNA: TGTGCCAGCACGCCGGATTACAACTATGGCTACACCTTC.

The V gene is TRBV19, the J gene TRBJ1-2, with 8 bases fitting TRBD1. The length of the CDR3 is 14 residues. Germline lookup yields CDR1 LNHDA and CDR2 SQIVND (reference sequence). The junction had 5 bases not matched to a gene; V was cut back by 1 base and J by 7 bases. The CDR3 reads CASSIGTGFFGYTF. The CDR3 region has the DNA TGTGCCAGTAGTATAGGGACAGGGTTTTTTGGCTACACCTTC.

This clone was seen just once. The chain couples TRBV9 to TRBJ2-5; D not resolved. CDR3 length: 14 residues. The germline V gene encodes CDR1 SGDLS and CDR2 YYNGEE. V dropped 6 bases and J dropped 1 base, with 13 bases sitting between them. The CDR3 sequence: CASTFGVTQETQYF. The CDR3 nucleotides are TGTGCCAGCACCTTTGGGGTGACCCAAGAGACCCAGTACTTC.

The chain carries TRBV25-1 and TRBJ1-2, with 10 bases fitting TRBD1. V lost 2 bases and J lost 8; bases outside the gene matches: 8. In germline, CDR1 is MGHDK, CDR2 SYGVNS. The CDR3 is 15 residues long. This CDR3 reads CASSEHWGQGHGYTF. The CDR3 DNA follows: TGTGCCAGCAGTGAACATTGGGGACAGGGGCACGGCTACACCTTC.

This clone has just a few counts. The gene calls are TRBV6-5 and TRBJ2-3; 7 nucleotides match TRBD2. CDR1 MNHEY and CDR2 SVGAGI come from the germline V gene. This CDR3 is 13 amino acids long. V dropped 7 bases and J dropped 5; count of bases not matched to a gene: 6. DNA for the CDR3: TGTGCCAGCACGGTGTCGGGAGGAGATACGCAGTATTTT. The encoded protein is CASTVSGGDTQYF.

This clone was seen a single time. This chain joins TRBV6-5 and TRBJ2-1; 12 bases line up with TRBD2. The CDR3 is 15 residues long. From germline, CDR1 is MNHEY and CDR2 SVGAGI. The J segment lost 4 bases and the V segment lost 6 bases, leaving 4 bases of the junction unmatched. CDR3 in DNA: TGTGCCAGCAGAGTGGGACTAGCGGGTTACAATGAGCAGTTCTTC. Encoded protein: CASRVGLAGYNEQFF.

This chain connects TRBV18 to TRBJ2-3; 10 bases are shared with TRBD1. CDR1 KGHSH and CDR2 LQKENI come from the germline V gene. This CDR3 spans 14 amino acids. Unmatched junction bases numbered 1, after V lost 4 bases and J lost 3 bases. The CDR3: CASSRDRGTDTQYF. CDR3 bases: TGTGCCAGCTCACGGGACAGGGGAACAGATACGCAGTATTTT.